This T cell receptor (beta chain) was found in a study of T cell responses to AZD1222 COVID-19 vaccine. Germline CDR1 is SGHTA and CDR2 is FQGTGA. The trim removed 5 bases at V and 0 bases at J, leaving 5 bases unmatched. This CDR3 is 15 amino acids long. Profiled with immunoSEQ multiplex PCR; TCRdb holds only in-frame clones, not every one. The sample contains over 90,000 clones, 70% to 90% of which appear only once. The study's findings and limits: Increased Spike-specific TCR breadth and depth were observed after two AZD1222 doses. Sampling that yielded the repertoires occurred only after the peak T cell response.

As concerns this clone: Its antigen is currently unknown.

The source was peripheral blood, collected on day 0 of AZD1222 vaccination. The clonotype comes from an adult in good health. The V call is TRBV7-3, the J call TRBJ2-3, with TRBD1 identical over 7 bases. This CDR3 is CASSLYRGSTDTQYF. The CDR3 DNA reads TGTGCCAGCAGCCTATACAGGGGAAGCACAGATACGCAGTATTTT. Based on the CDR3 plus reference TRBV7-3 and TRBJ2-3, the full variable domain is GAGVSQTPSNKVTEKGKYVELRCDPISGHTALYWYRQSLGQGPEFLIYFQGTGAADDSGLPNDRFFAVRPEGSVSTLKIQRTERGDSAVYLCASSLYRGSTDTQYFGPGTRLTVL.